The sequence of this T cell receptor (beta chain) was determined in a study of early T cells in non-severe SARS-CoV-2 infection. Study at large: Sequencing targeted bulk RNA from unsorted whole blood, leaving chains unpaired. Study conclusions and caveats: Missing private and CD4 specificities, VDJdb matching favored anti-spike CD8 responses.

Regarding this clonotype: The antigen remains undetermined.

The CDR3 totals 14 residues. V lost 2 bases to trimming and J lost 0 bases, with 8 bases between them. CDR1 is SGHRS, CDR2 YFSETQ, per germline. Individual cDNA molecules received unique molecular identifiers during library preparation. MiXCR, run by TCRdb on the 5' RACE reads, gives a single entry per CDR3 protein. Of over 60,000 distinct CDR3 sequences in the sample, approximately 13% are singletons; the top ten hold around 2.9%. The sequencing here drew on whole blood, taken at baseline. This receptor was obtained from an adult who was a healthcare worker with PCR-confirmed SARS-CoV-2 infection or an uninfected control (not recorded which). The J gene is TRBJ2-5, the V gene TRBV5-1, with a possible D match to TRBD1 (6 bases). The CDR3 nucleotides read TGCGCCAGCAGCTTCCGACAGGACCAAGAGACCCAGTACTTC. Its protein is CASSFRQDQETQYF. Filled out from reference TRBV5-1 and TRBJ2-5, the complete variable domain reads KAGVTQTPRYLIKTRGQQVTLSCSPISGHRSVSWYQQTPGQGLQFLFEYFSETQRNKGNFPGRFSGRQFSNSRSEMNVSTLELGDSALYLCASSFRQDQETQYFGPGTRLLVL.